Here is one T cell receptor (beta chain) with its context. Its matching antigen is unknown. This sample stems from a study of T-cell reconstitution after alpha-beta-depleted transplantation in children. Study-wide findings and caveats: Day-60 TCRbeta diversity that was high in some patients was derived from surviving recipient T cells and thymic progenitors. Expanded graft clones, several hundred of them, were reportedly the source of alpha-beta T cells about two months after transplant. T cells produced anew were the main source of T-cell counts and diversity one year after transplant.

The V gene's germline CDR1 is LNHNV and CDR2 YYDKDF (reference sequence). Trimming took off 0 bases at V and 5 bases at J, with 19 bases between the two ends. This CDR3 contains 17 residues. Unique molecular identifiers were built into the TCRbeta library. TCRdb reanalysed the PCR reads using MiXCR and keeps one entry per CDR3 protein. The table shows about 640,000 distinct CDR3 sequences, with around 13% occurring only once. The V call is TRBV15, the J call TRBJ2-5; D remains ambiguous. The sequence was collected from a male patient younger than 18 who had a stem cell transplant for acute myeloid leukemia, so the T cells may come from the graft donor. This specimen consisted of PBMCs, mostly from graft donor cells, obtained 360 days after TCRalphabeta/CD19-depleted stem cell transplant. CDR3 sequence: CATSRDFKAAHRETQYF. The CDR3 DNA reads as TGTGCCACCAGCAGAGACTTCAAGGCAGCTCATCGGGAGACCCAGTACTTC.